Listed below are T cell receptor beta chains from one sample, sequenced in a study of blood T cells in healthy people across ages. From the 5' RACE reads, TCRdb called clonotypes with MiXCR, one entry per CDR3 protein. The data hold 600,000 or so distinct CDR3 sequences, with roughly 30% observed a single time. What was sequenced was blood. These receptor sequences come from a woman older than 75 in good health. The CDR3 runs from the conserved cysteine through the conserved F or W. The D gene is left open where the match is weak. For some rows the clone size is stated as once, few or many, or as a class when expanded; others skip it.

many,TRBV29-1,TRBJ1-2,TRBD1,TGCAGCGTTGATCATCGACAGGGAACTAACTATGGCTACACCTTC,CSVDHRQGTNYGYTF
many,TRBV5-1,TRBJ1-1,-,TGCGCCAGCAGCTTGAGGCGGGGGCCCGACACTGAAGCTTTCTTT,CASSLRRGPDTEAFF
-,TRBV5-1,TRBJ1-1,-,TGCGCCAGCAGCATGGGCGCCGGGAACACTGAAGCTTTCTTT,CASSMGAGNTEAFF
once,TRBV5-1,TRBJ2-3,-,TGCGCCAGCAGCCCGACTGGGCCAGGGCAGTATTTT,CASSPTGPGQYF
-,TRBV21-1,TRBJ2-7,-,TGTGCCAGCAGCTGCTGGGACCGCTACGAGCAGTACTTC,CASSCWDRYEQYF
few,TRBV14,TRBJ2-5,-,TGTGCCAGCAGCCAAGTGGTGAGGACGTCGCAGTACTTC,CASSQVVRTSQYF
-,TRBV7-9,TRBJ2-3,-,TGTGCCAGCAGCTCGACGGAGCCGTTTTCCACAGATACGCAGTATTTT,CASSSTEPFSTDTQYF
many,TRBV20-1,TRBJ2-3,TRBD2,TGCAGTGCTAGCCGACTAGCGGGGAGCACAGATACGCAGTATTTT,CSASRLAGSTDTQYF
many,TRBV5-6,TRBJ2-3,TRBD1,TGTGCCAGCAGCTTGATAGGACAGGGCCGCACAGATACGCAGTATTTT,CASSLIGQGRTDTQYF
many,TRBV7-2,TRBJ2-5,-,TGTGCCAGCAGCTTTTCCAACAAAGAGACCCAGTACTTC,CASSFSNKETQYF
few,TRBV7-9,TRBJ1-1,-,TGTGCCAGCAGCTTGAGGGAACTGGGGAACACTGAAGCTTTCTTT,CASSLRELGNTEAFF
many,TRBV10-3,TRBJ2-5,-,TGTGCCATCAGCCCCAGGGGAAACCAAGAGACCCAGTACTTC,CAISPRGNQETQYF
many,TRBV11-1,TRBJ2-3,-,TGTGCCAGCAGCCGGAGGATCACAGATACGCAGTATTTT,CASSRRITDTQYF
many,TRBV5-1,TRBJ2-5,TRBD2,TGCGCCAGCAGCTCCGGGGGGGGCCTACAAGAGACCCAGTACTTC,CASSSGGGLQETQYF
-,TRBV6-2/TRBV6-3,TRBJ2-3,-,TGTGCCAGCAGTGGGGACACAAGCACAGATACGCAGTATTTT,CASSGDTSTDTQYF
few,TRBV13,TRBJ1-4,-,TGTGCCAGCAGCTTAGGACGGAGTAATGAAAAACTGTTTTTT,CASSLGRSNEKLFF
-,TRBV6-1,TRBJ1-4,-,TGTGCCAGCAGGTCGTATCTTCCTAATGAAAAACGGTTTTTT,CASRSYLPNEKRFF
few,TRBV28,TRBJ2-1,-,TGTGCCAGCAGTTTTGGGCTTTCGGCCTACAATGAGCAGTTCTTC,CASSFGLSAYNEQFF
many,TRBV29-1,TRBJ1-2,-,TGCAGCGTTGAGAGCCAGGGAGGGTTTGGCTATGGCTACACCTTC,CSVESQGGFGYGYTF
many,TRBV30,TRBJ2-1,TRBD1,TGTGCCTGGGAGGGGACAGGGGGCATTTCCTACAATGAGCAGTTCTTC,CAWEGTGGISYNEQFF
few,TRBV7-6,TRBJ1-4,-,TGTGCCAGCAGGTCGTGGACAGACTTTAATGAAAAACTGTTTTTT,CASRSWTDFNEKLFF
-,TRBV24-1,TRBJ1-5,-,TGTGCCACCAGGGACTACCGGGGCAGTAGCAATCAGCCCCAGCATTTT,CATRDYRGSSNQPQHF
many,TRBV5-1,TRBJ2-3,TRBD1,TGCGCCAGCAGGAGACAGGGGGCTGGCACAGATACGCAGTATTTT,CASRRQGAGTDTQYF
few,TRBV4-1,TRBJ1-1,-,TGCGCCAGCAGCCAAGATCTCGGGGGCAGGGGCACTGAAGCTTTCTTT,CASSQDLGGRGTEAFF
many,TRBV7-2,TRBJ1-4,-,TGTGCCAGCAGCTTAGGGGGGGGGGCCCTAAATGAAAAACTGTTTTTT,CASSLGGGALNEKLFF
-,TRBV27,TRBJ1-2,TRBD1,TGTGCCAGCAGTCCAACCGGGACAGGGAACTATGGCCACACCTTC,CASSPTGTGNYGHTF
-,TRBV11-2,TRBJ2-2,-,TGTGCCAGCAGCCTCCCACAGGGTACTACCGGGGAGCTGTTTTTT,CASSLPQGTTGELFF
many,TRBV5-8,TRBJ2-3,-,TGTGCCAGCAGCTTGGCTGATTCCTACACAGATACGCAGTATTTT,CASSLADSYTDTQYF
-,TRBV14,TRBJ2-2,TRBD1,TGTGCCAGCAGCCTGAGGACAGGGCCCCTCACCGGGGAGCTGTTTTTT,CASSLRTGPLTGELFF
many,TRBV5-6,TRBJ2-5,-,TGTGCCAGCAGCTTAGGGGTCGGGGCAGAGACCCAGTACTTC,CASSLGVGAETQYF
many,TRBV7-8,TRBJ2-7,-,TGTGCCAGCAGCTTAGACCGCGCGGAGCAGTACTTC,CASSLDRAEQYF
-,TRBV30,TRBJ1-2,-,TGTGCCTGGCGCGACGGGGGGTATGGCTACACCTTC,CAWRDGGYGYTF
-,TRBV7-9,TRBJ2-7,TRBD1,TGTGCCAGCAGCGACGGGACAGGGCGGAACGAGCAGTACTTC,CASSDGTGRNEQYF
few,TRBV3-1,TRBJ1-1,TRBD1,TGTGCCAGCAGCCCGTCCACAGGGGGGGACACTGAAGCTTTCTTT,CASSPSTGGDTEAFF
-,TRBV2,TRBJ2-1,-,TGTGCCAGCAGCGCCTCGGGCAGGACAGAGGGGTTCTTCTTC,CASSASGRTEGFFF